Below are 16 T cell receptor beta chains sequenced from a single sample in a study of T cell repertoires in cytomegalovirus infection. For these receptors, no antigen is known. TCRdb called the reads again in MiXCR, with one record for every CDR3 protein. The sample carries roughly 80,000 distinct CDR3 sequences, around 25% recorded once. This specimen was CD8+ T cells from cultured PBMCs, taken from culture after CMV antigen stimulation. These receptors originate from a human donor in good health (CMV status not recorded). Some clones in this sample may be carry-over from other donors' samples.

This clonotype was detected only a few times. The chain joins TRBV11-3 to TRBJ2-7; 12 nucleotides align to TRBD1. CDR1 and CDR2 from the germline V gene are SGHNT and YENEEA. CDR3 size: 17 residues. V gave up 2 bases and J gave up 6 bases; unmatched junction bases: 11. This chain's CDR3 is CASSLPGQGAHLGEQYF. CDR3 nucleotides: TGTGCCAGCAGCTTACCGGGACAGGGGGCCCATCTTGGCGAGCAGTACTTC.

This chain joins TRBV15 and TRBJ2-3; 7 positions agree with TRBD1. The V gene's germline CDR1 is LNHNV and CDR2 YYDKDF (reference sequence). The CDR3 is made up of 15 amino acids. V was pared by 8 bases and J by 5 bases, with 13 bases of the junction left unmatched. This CDR3 reads CATLSGTEPGDTQYF. In nucleotides, the CDR3 is TGTGCCACCTTATCCGGGACAGAGCCGGGAGATACGCAGTATTTT.

The chain recombines TRBV4-1 with TRBJ2-1, with D tentatively TRBD1 (5 bases). Germline CDR1 is MGHRA and CDR2 is YSYEKL. The CDR3 is 13 residues long. V lost 4 bases and J lost 8, with 12 bases in between. The CDR3 loop is CASSRDRRDEQFF. The DNA of the CDR3 is TGCGCCAGCAGCCGCGACAGAAGGGATGAGCAGTTCTTC.

The chain combines TRBV5-4 with TRBJ2-7; the D gene is possibly TRBD2 (5 bases). The CDR3 has 15 amino acids. In germline, CDR1 is SGHNT, CDR2 YYREEE (reference sequence). Between the trimmed V and J ends, which lost 0 bases and 5 bases, there was a span of 15 bases. The CDR3 sequence is CASSLGTLASDEQYF. The CDR3 coding sequence is TGTGCCAGCAGCTTGGGAACGCTAGCTAGTGACGAGCAGTACTTC.

Ten or more counts support this clonotype. The chain couples TRBV27 to TRBJ2-1; D is perhaps TRBD1 (6 bases). Trimming took 1 base from V and 0 from J, leaving 10 bases between them. Germline CDR1 and CDR2: MNHEY and SMNVEV (reference sequence). The CDR3 length is 16 residues. This chain's CDR3 is CASSLLRGSSYNEQFF. CDR3 DNA sequence: TGTGCCAGCAGTTTATTGAGGGGGAGCTCCTACAATGAGCAGTTCTTC.

There are many counts of this clonotype. This sequence joins TRBV7-8 and TRBJ2-7; 7 nucleotides line up with TRBD1. The length of the CDR3 is 14 residues. Germline V gene data show CDR1 as SGHVS and CDR2 as FQNEAQ. Trimming took 10 bases from V and 2 from J; bases not matched to a gene: 11. CDR3: CATSPGQGAYEQYF. The DNA for the CDR3 is TGTGCCACTTCCCCCGGGCAGGGGGCCTACGAGCAGTACTTC.

There are many counts of this clonotype. This chain joins TRBV12-3 or TRBV12-4 and TRBJ2-5, with 10 positions matching TRBD2. The J segment lost 4 bases and the V segment lost 5 bases, leaving 10 bases of the junction unmatched. The CDR3 runs to 16 residues. CDR3 region: CASSARVAGGGETQYF. The CDR3 DNA is TGTGCCAGCAGTGCCCGGGTAGCGGGAGGCGGAGAGACCCAGTACTTC.

This chain joins TRBV7-9 and TRBJ2-3, with 10 nucleotides matching TRBD2. Germline trimming cut 5 bases from V and 6 bases from J; bases unmatched to any gene: 11. This CDR3 region has 16 residues. Germline lookup yields CDR1 SEHNR and CDR2 FQNEAQ (reference sequence). In DNA, the CDR3 is TGTGCCAGCAGCCCGCAGTTTAGCGGGGGGCGGGATACGCAGTATTTT. Translating gives CASSPQFSGGRDTQYF.

This clonotype was counted many times. The chain joins TRBV7-9 to TRBJ2-5; 10 nucleotides match TRBD1. The ends lost 1 base at V and 5 bases at J; junction bases unmatched: 7. The CDR3 is made up of 16 amino acids. Germline-derived CDR1 and CDR2 are SEHNR and FQNEAQ (reference sequence). The CDR3 nucleotides are TGTGCCAGCAGCTTAGGGGACAGGGGCGCGCGGGAGACCCAGTACTTC. Translation: CASSLGDRGARETQYF.

This clonotype was counted many times. The rearrangement links TRBV7-2 to TRBJ1-6, with D perhaps TRBD1 (6 bases). Germline V gene lookup returns CDR1 SGHTA and CDR2 FQGNSA. The CDR3 is made up of 16 amino acids. V was shortened by 5 bases and J by 7 bases, with 18 bases between the two germline ends. The CDR3 is CASSLNYRVKNSPLHF. CDR3 bases: TGTGCCAGCAGCCTAAACTACAGGGTAAAGAATTCACCCCTCCACTTT.

This clonotype has ten or more counts. The V and J genes are TRBV11-2 and TRBJ2-1; D tentatively fits TRBD1 or TRBD2 (5 bases each). Germline V CDR1 and CDR2: SGHAT, FQNNGV. CDR3 length: 16 amino acids. Trimming stripped 6 bases from V and 8 bases from J, with 23 bases between. The DNA of the CDR3 is TGTGCCAGCAGAGACCCCGGGGCCCCCAAATCCCATGAGCAGTTCTTC. Its translation: CASRDPGAPKSHEQFF.

As concerns this clonotype: A much larger clone lies a single base off, so this may be a read error. This chain uses TRBV7-2 with TRBJ2-7, with 9 bases lining up with TRBD2. This CDR3 has 15 residues. Germline-derived CDR1 and CDR2 are SGHTA and FQGNSA. CDR3 sequence (DNA): TGTGCCAGCAGCTTGGGTAGCGGGAGCTCCTACAAGCAGTACTTC. Amino acid sequence: CASSLGSGSSYKQYF. The whole variable domain, remainder taken from reference TRBV7-2 and TRBJ2-7, is GAGVSQSPSNKVTEKGKDVELRCDPISGHTALYWYRQSLGQGLEFLIYFQGNSAPDKSGLPSDRFSAERTGGSVSTLTIQRTQQEDSAVYLCASSLGSGSSYKQYFGPGTRLTVT.

This clonotype has ten or more counts. The J gene is TRBJ1-6, the V gene TRBV10-3; the D is unclear. Germline assignment: CDR1 ENHRY and CDR2 SYGVKD. The germline V and J ends were trimmed by 3 bases and 8 bases, with 17 bases remaining between them. The CDR3 contains 16 residues. For the CDR3, the DNA is TGTGCCATCAGTGATACCGCCGAGGCCCAAGATTCACCCCTCCACTTT. It codes for CAISDTAEAQDSPLHF.

This chain links TRBV15 with TRBJ2-1, with D possibly TRBD2 on 6 matching bases. There are 13 residues in the CDR3. Germline CDR1 is LNHNV and CDR2 is YYDKDF (reference sequence). Trimming took off 5 bases at V and 8 bases at J, with 13 bases between the two ends. CDR3 in DNA: TGTGCCACCAGCGGGGGGAGTAGTTATGAGCAGTTCTTC. Amino acids: CATSGGSSYEQFF.

This clonotype was recorded at least ten times. The chain combines TRBV7-2 with TRBJ2-3, with D possibly TRBD2 on 6 matching bases. Germline CDR1 and CDR2: SGHTA and FQGNSA. Trimming pared 8 bases from V and 0 bases from J, leaving 9 bases between. This CDR3 has 13 amino acids. CDR3 in amino acids: CASRELSTDTQYF. The CDR3 DNA sequence: TGTGCCAGCCGGGAGCTGAGCACAGATACGCAGTATTTT.

The V and J genes are TRBV10-3 and TRBJ1-4; no clear D. Deletions cut 3 bases from V and 14 bases from J, with 16 bases between. The germline gives CDR1 ENHRY, CDR2 SYGVKD. This CDR3 spans 13 amino acids. CDR3 loop: CAISEPGQVGLFF. CDR3 sequence (DNA): TGTGCCATCAGTGAACCCGGCCAGGTGGGGCTGTTTTTT.